Included here is one TCR beta chain sequence, with context. Its antigen remains unknown. This entry comes from a study of T cell responses to AZD1222 COVID-19 vaccine. General study findings and limits: Donor demographics were predominantly white British with a female majority; clonal diversity may be underestimated. Repertoires were sampled only after the peak T cell response.

The CDR3 consists of 13 residues. With 4 bases removed from V and 6 bases from J, the gap between germline ends came to 10 bases. Germline CDR1 and CDR2: MNHNY and SVGAGI (reference sequence). TCRdb's copy holds only in-frame clones and misses some; the assay was immunoSEQ multiplex PCR. The sample shows roughly 150,000 clones, roughly 85% of them seen only once. The sequence was collected from an adult who received the AZD1222 COVID-19 vaccine. Sample: peripheral blood, taken 28 days after the second AZD1222 dose. V usage is TRBV6-6 and J usage is TRBJ1-5; D is undetermined. DNA of the CDR3: TGTGCCAGCAGTTCCGCCTTAAGTCAGCCCCAGCATTTT. Its translation: CASSSALSQPQHF.